This TCR beta chain was sequenced for a study of molecular identifiers for immune sequencing clone quantification. TCRdb recomputed calls from the PCR reads with MiXCR, one row per CDR3 protein. This sample yields over 600,000 distinct CDR3 sequences, of which 15% to 20% are seen a single time; around 0.9% belongs to the top ten. This clonotype was recorded many times. Germline V gives CDR1 SGHVS, CDR2 FQNEAQ. This CDR3 contains 16 residues. V dropped 0 bases and J dropped 0 bases, with 8 bases sitting between them. The sequence was collected from a human donor in good health. Some libraries in this study had Jurkat cell RNA spiked in. Sequencing was performed on naive CD8+ T cells from blood, with Jurkat cell RNA spiked in. The subset denotes: FACS-sorted CD8+CD4-CCR7+CD45RA+ naive T cells. The J gene is TRBJ2-2, the V gene TRBV7-8; D ambiguous. The CDR3 sequence is CASSLAQFANTGELFF. For the CDR3, the DNA is TGTGCCAGCAGCTTAGCGCAGTTCGCGAACACCGGGGAGCTGTTTTTT. Full variable domain (missing parts from reference TRBV7-8 and TRBJ2-2): GAGVSQSPRYKVAKRGQDVALRCDPISGHVSLFWYQQALGQGPEFLTYFQNEAQLDKSGLPSDRFFAERPEGSVSTLKIQRTQQEDSAVYLCASSLAQFANTGELFFGEGSRLTVL.